The clone carrying this TCR beta chain was observed a handful of times. Its antigen is currently unknown. The data stem from a study of T cells after yellow fever vaccination. Study conclusions and caveats: Bulk-population clonotypes that are abundant could appear as contaminants in FACS-sorted repertoires. Clonotypes appearing in both CD4 and CD8 compartments existed, and their share was small.

For TCR, cDNA came from 5'RACE template switching, which added a universal primer site and UMIs. TCRdb reprocessed the 5' RACE reads via MiXCR and lists one record per CDR3 protein. The data show 300,000 to 350,000 distinct CDR3 sequences, around 4.5% seen once. Germline CDR1 SGHTA, CDR2 FQGTGA. V dropped 2 bases and J dropped 0 bases, with 20 bases sitting between them. This CDR3 has 19 amino acids. This specimen was PBMCs, taken 15 days after the yellow fever booster vaccination. The chain carries TRBV7-3 and TRBJ1-5, with D possibly TRBD1 on 6 matching bases. The sequence was collected from a man between 18 and 35 years old who received the YFV17D yellow fever vaccine. The CDR3 coding sequence is TGTGCCAGCAGCTTAGCGGGGGGCGCGTCCCTCTGTAGCAATCAGCCCCAGCATTTT. Translating it yields CASSLAGGASLCSNQPQHF. The full variable domain, rest sourced from reference TRBV7-3 and TRBJ1-5, is GAGVSQTPSNKVTEKGKYVELRCDPISGHTALYWYRQSLGQGPEFLIYFQGTGAADDSGLPNDRFFAVRPEGSVSTLKIQRTERGDSAVYLCASSLAGGASLCSNQPQHFGDGTRLSIL.